One TCR beta chain is described in this entry. This specimen comes from a study of blood T cell repertoires in COVID-19. In the study overall: There were acute and convalescent COVID-19 samples, and they came from the United States, Italy and Spain. T cells, B-cell-depleted T cells, or PBMCs provided the cDNA or gDNA that served as material.

Per the original methods: Reference gene primers were amplified, and this amplification served to estimate nucleated cell counts. Using immunoSEQ multiplex PCR, the repertoire was profiled, and TCRdb retains in-frame clones only, with some absent. V, J and clone size derive from that table, while D and trimming were established from the DNA sequence. This sample yields over 150,000 clones, of which roughly 83% are seen a single time; roughly 9.1% belongs to the top ten. Germline V gene lookup returns CDR1 SEHNR and CDR2 FQNEAQ (reference sequence). V gave up 2 bases and J gave up 0 bases, with 8 bases separating them. The CDR3 spans 15 residues.

This clonotype originated in a woman of 80 years or more with active or convalescent COVID-19. This chain connects TRBV7-9 to TRBJ1-5; a possible D gene is TRBD1 (6 bases). The sequencing input was peripheral blood. The CDR3, as DNA: TGTGCCAGCAGCTTATCAGGGGCTAGCAATCAGCCCCAGCATTTT. Amino acid sequence: CASSLSGASNQPQHF. Full variable domain (rest looked up from reference TRBV7-9 and TRBJ1-5): DTGVSQNPRHKITKRGQNVTFRCDPISEHNRLYWYRQTLGQGPEFLTYFQNEAQLEKSRLLSDRFSAERPKGSFSTLEIQRTEQGDSAMYLCASSLSGASNQPQHFGDGTRLSIL.